The entry below gives a single TCR beta chain sequence along with its context. Its antigen is unidentified. Here immunoSEQ multiplex PCR was the method, and the copy in TCRdb shows in-frame clones only, minus some. The sample contains a few hundred thousand clones, 50% to 75% of which appear only once. These data come from a study of shared clonotypes between healthy human individuals. Study-level findings and limits: Among the subsets, naive ones generally showed larger estimated richness than memory ones. Lower generation probabilities were found for non-shared clonotypes than for those shared by all four donors.

From germline, CDR1 is MNHNY and CDR2 SVGAGI (reference sequence). V shed 5 bases and J shed 1 base, with 18 bases lying between them. The CDR3 covers 16 residues. The chain is built from TRBV6-6 and TRBJ2-7; weak D call: TRBD1 (5 bases). This receptor was taken from a man aged 25 to 45 in good health. The sample was memory CD4+ T cells sorted from blood. Subset noted: CD45RA-negative fraction. Here the CDR3 reads CASSTPSARGSYEQYF. DNA of the CDR3: TGTGCCAGCAGTACCCCGAGCGCTAGGGGATCCTACGAGCAGTACTTC.